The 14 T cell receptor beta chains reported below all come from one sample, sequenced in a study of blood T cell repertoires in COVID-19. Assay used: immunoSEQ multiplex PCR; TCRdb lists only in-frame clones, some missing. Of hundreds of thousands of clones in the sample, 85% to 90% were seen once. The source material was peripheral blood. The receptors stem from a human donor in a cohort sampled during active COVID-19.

The CDR3 loop is CASSLGAGHNEQFF. In DNA, the CDR3 is TGTGCCAGCAGCTTAGGGGCTGGGCACAATGAGCAGTTCTTC. The rearrangement links TRBV11-3 to TRBJ2-1; the D is unclear. Germline V lookup: CDR1 SGHNT, CDR2 YENEEA. CDR3 length: 14 amino acids. V was clipped by 1 base and J by 5 bases, with 9 bases between them.

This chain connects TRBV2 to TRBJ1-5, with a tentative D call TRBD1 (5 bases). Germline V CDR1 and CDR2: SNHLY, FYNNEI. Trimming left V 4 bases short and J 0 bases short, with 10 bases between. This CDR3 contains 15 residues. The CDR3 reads CASSAPGYSNQPQHF. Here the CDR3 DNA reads TGTGCCAGCAGTGCCCCAGGGTATAGCAATCAGCCCCAGCATTTT. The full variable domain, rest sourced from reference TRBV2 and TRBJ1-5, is EPEVTQTPSHQVTQMGQEVILRCVPISNHLYFYWYRQILGQKVEFLVSFYNNEISEKSEIFDDQFSVERPDGSNFTLKIRSTKLEDSAMYFCASSAPGYSNQPQHFGDGTRLSIL.

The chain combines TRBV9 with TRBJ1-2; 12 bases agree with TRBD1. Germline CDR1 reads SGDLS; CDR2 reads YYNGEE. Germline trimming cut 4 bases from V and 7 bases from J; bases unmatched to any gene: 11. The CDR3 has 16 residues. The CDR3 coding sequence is TGTGCCAGCAGCCCCCAACCGGGACAGGGGGCTCGTGGCTACACCTTC. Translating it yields CASSPQPGQGARGYTF.

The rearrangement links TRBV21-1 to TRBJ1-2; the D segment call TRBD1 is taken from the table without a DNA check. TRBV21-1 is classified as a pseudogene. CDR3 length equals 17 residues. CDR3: CASSKLPKTGKGYGYTF. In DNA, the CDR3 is TGTGCCAGCAGCAAACTTCCGAAGACAGGGAAGGGGTATGGCTACACCTTC.

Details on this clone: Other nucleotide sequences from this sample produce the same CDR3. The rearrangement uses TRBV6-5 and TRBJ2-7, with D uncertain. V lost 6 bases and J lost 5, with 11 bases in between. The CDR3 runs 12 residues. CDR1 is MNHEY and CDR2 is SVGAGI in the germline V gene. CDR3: CASSPRGDEQYF. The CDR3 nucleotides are TGTGCCAGCAGCCCACGTGGAGACGAGCAGTACTTC.

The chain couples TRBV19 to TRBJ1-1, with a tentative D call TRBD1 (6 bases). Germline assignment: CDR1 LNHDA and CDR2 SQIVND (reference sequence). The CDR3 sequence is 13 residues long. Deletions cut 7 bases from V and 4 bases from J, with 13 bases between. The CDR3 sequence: CASTGDLGTEAFF. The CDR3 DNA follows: TGTGCCAGTACAGGGGATCTTGGCACTGAAGCTTTCTTT.

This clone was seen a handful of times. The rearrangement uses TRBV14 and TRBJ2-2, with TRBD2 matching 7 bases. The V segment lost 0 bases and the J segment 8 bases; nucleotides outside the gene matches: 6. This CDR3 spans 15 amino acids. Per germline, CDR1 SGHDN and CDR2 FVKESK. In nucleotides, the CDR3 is TGTGCCAGCAGCCAAGATGTCCTCGGGAGGGGGGAGCTGTTTTTT. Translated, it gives CASSQDVLGRGELFF. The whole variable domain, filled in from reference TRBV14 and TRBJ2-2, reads EAGVTQFPSHSVIEKGQTVTLRCDPISGHDNLYWYRRVMGKEIKFLLHFVKESKQDESGMPNNRFLAERTGGTYSTLKVQPAELEDSGVYFCASSQDVLGRGELFFGEGSRLTVL.

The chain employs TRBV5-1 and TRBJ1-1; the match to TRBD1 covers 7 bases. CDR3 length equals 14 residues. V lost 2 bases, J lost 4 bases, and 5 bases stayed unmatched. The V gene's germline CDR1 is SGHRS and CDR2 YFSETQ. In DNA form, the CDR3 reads TGCGCCAGCAGCTTCAGGGGGGCGGGCACTGAAGCTTTCTTT. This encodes CASSFRGAGTEAFF.

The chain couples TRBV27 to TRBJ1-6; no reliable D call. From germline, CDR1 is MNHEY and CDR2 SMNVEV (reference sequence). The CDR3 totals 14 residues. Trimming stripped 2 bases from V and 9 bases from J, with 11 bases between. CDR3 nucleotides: TGTGCCAGCAGTTTAGCGGGTTTGGTTTCACCCCTCCACTTT. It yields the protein CASSLAGLVSPLHF.

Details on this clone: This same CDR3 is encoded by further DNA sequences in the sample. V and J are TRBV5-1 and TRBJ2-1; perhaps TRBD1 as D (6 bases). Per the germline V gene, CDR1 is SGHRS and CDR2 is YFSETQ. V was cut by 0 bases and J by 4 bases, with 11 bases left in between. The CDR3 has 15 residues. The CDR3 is CASSLVQGSYNEQFF. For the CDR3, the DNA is TGCGCCAGCAGCTTGGTGCAGGGGTCGTACAATGAGCAGTTCTTC.

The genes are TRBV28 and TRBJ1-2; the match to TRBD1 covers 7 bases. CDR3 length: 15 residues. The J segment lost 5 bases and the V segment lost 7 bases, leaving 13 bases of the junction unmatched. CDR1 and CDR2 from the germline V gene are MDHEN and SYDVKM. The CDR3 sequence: CASKDVRGAGYGYTF. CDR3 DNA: TGTGCCAGCAAGGACGTCAGGGGGGCAGGGTATGGCTACACCTTC.

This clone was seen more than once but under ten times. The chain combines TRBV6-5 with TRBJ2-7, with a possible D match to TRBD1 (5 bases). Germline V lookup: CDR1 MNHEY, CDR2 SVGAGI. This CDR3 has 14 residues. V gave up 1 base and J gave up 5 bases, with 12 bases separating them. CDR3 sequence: CASSYYGRVNEQYF. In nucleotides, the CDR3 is TGTGCCAGCAGTTACTACGGCAGGGTCAACGAGCAGTACTTC.

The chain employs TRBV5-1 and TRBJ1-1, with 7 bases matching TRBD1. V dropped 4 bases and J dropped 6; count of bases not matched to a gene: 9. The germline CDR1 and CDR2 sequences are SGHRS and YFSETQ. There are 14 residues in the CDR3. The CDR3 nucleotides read TGCGCCAGCAGCCCCTCCACGCAGGGGGCTGAAGCTTTCTTT. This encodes CASSPSTQGAEAFF.

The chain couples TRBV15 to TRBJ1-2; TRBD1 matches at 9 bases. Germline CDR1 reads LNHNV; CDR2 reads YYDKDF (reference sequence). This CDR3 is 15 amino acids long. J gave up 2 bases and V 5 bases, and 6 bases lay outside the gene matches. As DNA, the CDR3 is TGTGCCACCAGCGGCCGGGACAGGGCAAACTATGGCTACACCTTC. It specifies CATSGRDRANYGYTF.